This is a list of T cell receptor beta chains from one sample in a study of tumor T cells in aggressive B-cell lymphoma. Only in-frame clones appear in the TCRdb table, and some are missing; sequencing was by immunoSEQ multiplex PCR. The sample carries about 5,100 clones, 85% to 95% recorded once. Material for sequencing was tumor tissue. These receptors originate from an adult with diffuse large B cell lymphoma. The CDR3 runs from the conserved cysteine through the conserved F or W. Each record gives: CDR3 DNA, CDR3 protein, CDR3 length, V gene, J gene, clone size, D gene. The D gene is left open where the match is weak. Size is omitted from some rows. Given values are once, few, many or a class for expanded clones.

DNA: TGTGCCAGCAGCTTAGCGGGGAGGCCCAGCTCCTACAATGAGCAGTTCTTC
CDR3: CASSLAGRPSSYNEQFF
length: 17
V: TRBV7-6
J: TRBJ2-1
size: .
D: .

DNA: TGTGCCACCTCGGCACTAGCCAAAGGGGTGCAGTTCTTC
CDR3: CATSALAKGVQFF
length: 13
V: TRBV27
J: TRBJ2-1
size: few
D: .

DNA: TGTGCCAGCAGTTTAACCGGGACTAGCGGGTGGGATGAGCAGTTCTTC
CDR3: CASSLTGTSGWDEQFF
length: 16
V: TRBV27
J: TRBJ2-1
size: .
D: TRBD2

DNA: TGTGCCAGCAGCCGATCTTCAAACAGGGGGCTGCTACAAGAGACCCAGTACTTC
CDR3: CASSRSSNRGLLQETQYF
length: 18
V: TRBV7-3
J: TRBJ2-5
size: .
D: TRBD1

DNA: TGTGCCAGCAGCTTCCAACCGACTAGCGGGGGCCTTGAGCAGTTCTTC
CDR3: CASSFQPTSGGLEQFF
length: 16
V: TRBV9
J: TRBJ2-1
size: .
D: TRBD2

DNA: TGTGCCAGCAGCGCCGGACTAGCCCTCTACAATGAGCAGTTCTTC
CDR3: CASSAGLALYNEQFF
length: 15
V: TRBV5-6
J: TRBJ2-1
size: once
D: TRBD2

DNA: TGTGCCAGCAGCTCTAGCGGGGGGCAAAACATTCAGTACTTC
CDR3: CASSSSGGQNIQYF
length: 14
V: TRBV11-2
J: TRBJ2-4
size: .
D: TRBD2

DNA: TGTGCCAGCAGCCCCACGACAGGGGTGAACACTGAAGCTTTCTTT
CDR3: CASSPTTGVNTEAFF
length: 15
V: TRBV9
J: TRBJ1-1
size: .
D: TRBD1

DNA: TGTGCCAGCAGACAAGAGAACACTGAAGCTTTCTTT
CDR3: CASRQENTEAFF
length: 12
V: TRBV6-1
J: TRBJ1-1
size: .
D: .

DNA: TGTGCCAGCAGCTTGGCGGGGGGGCCAGGAGCCGGGGAACTGTTTTTT
CDR3: CASSLAGGPGAGELFF
length: 16
V: TRBV7-3
J: TRBJ2-2
size: .
D: TRBD2

DNA: TGCGCCAGCAGCCCCGGGACTAGCGGGGGGAAGACCCAGTACTTC
CDR3: CASSPGTSGGKTQYF
length: 15
V: TRBV4-3
J: TRBJ2-5
size: .
D: TRBD2

DNA: TGTGCCACCAGCCTAGGGGGCGCGGACCATGAGCAGTTCTTC
CDR3: CATSLGGADHEQFF
length: 14
V: TRBV15
J: TRBJ2-1
size: .
D: TRBD1

DNA: TGTGCCTGGGGAGGGATGAACACTGAAGCTTTCTTT
CDR3: CAWGGMNTEAFF
length: 12
V: TRBV30
J: TRBJ1-1
size: .
D: .

DNA: TGTGCCAGCAGCTTGGGTCAGGGCTCTAATGAAAAACTGTTTTTT
CDR3: CASSLGQGSNEKLFF
length: 15
V: TRBV5-4
J: TRBJ1-4
size: .
D: .

DNA: TGTGCCAGCAGCGCATCAGGCACTGAAGCTTTCTTT
CDR3: CASSASGTEAFF
length: 12
V: TRBV9
J: TRBJ1-1
size: .
D: .

DNA: TGTGCCAGCAGCTTAGGGGCGTGGGACAGGGCTGACGAGCAGTACTTC
CDR3: CASSLGAWDRADEQYF
length: 16
V: TRBV7-2
J: TRBJ2-7
size: .
D: TRBD1

DNA: TGTGCCAGCAGCTTGACCGGGACAGGCCTTATGAACACTGAAGCTTTCTTT
CDR3: CASSLTGTGLMNTEAFF
length: 17
V: TRBV7-6
J: TRBJ1-1
size: once
D: TRBD1

DNA: TGCGCCAGCAGCCTAGCGGTTGTAGCTAGCACAGATACGCAGTATTTT
CDR3: CASSLAVVASTDTQYF
length: 16
V: TRBV4-3
J: TRBJ2-3
size: .
D: .

DNA: TGTGCCAGCAGCGTGGGCGGGAGCTCCTACGAGCAGTACTTC
CDR3: CASSVGGSSYEQYF
length: 14
V: TRBV9
J: TRBJ2-7
size: .
D: TRBD2

DNA: TGTGCCAGCAGCCCGGGACAGGGTATCTATGGCTACACCTTC
CDR3: CASSPGQGIYGYTF
length: 14
V: TRBV28
J: TRBJ1-2
size: .
D: TRBD1

DNA: TGTGCCAGCAGCTCCCCACAGGGTGATGGCTACACCTTC
CDR3: CASSSPQGDGYTF
length: 13
V: TRBV7-3
J: TRBJ1-2
size: once
D: .

DNA: TGTGCCAGCAGTGACGCGGGACTAGCGGGAATCAATGAGCAGTTCTTC
CDR3: CASSDAGLAGINEQFF
length: 16
V: TRBV6-4
J: TRBJ2-1
size: once
D: TRBD2

DNA: TGTGCCAGCACCAACTGGGGAGCGCGGGCAGGGGCCTACGAGCAGTACTTC
CDR3: CASTNWGARAGAYEQYF
length: 17
V: TRBV28
J: TRBJ2-7
size: .
D: .